One T cell receptor beta chain is described in this entry. Its antigen is undetermined. The source of the sample is a study of PD-L1 blockade in urothelial cancer. Overall study context: Males with bladder-origin urothelial cancer made up about nine tenths of the roughly 29 patients. Samples of blood were analyzed 3 weeks (second dose) and 6 weeks after treatment start. Broader study findings: In blood at 3 weeks, tumor-associated clones expanded more among patients with durable benefit.

Specified time point: pretreatment peripheral blood. For each patient, 1 to 8 samples were obtained, pretreatment and on-treatment. Measured with immunoSEQ multiplex PCR; TCRdb has only the in-frame clones, and not every one. Of some 38,000 clones in the sample, around four fifths were seen once. Deletions cut 5 bases from V and 3 bases from J, with 13 bases between. This CDR3 region has 15 residues. Per the germline V gene, CDR1 is SGHVS and CDR2 is FNYEAQ. V gene TRBV7-6 combines with J gene TRBJ2-2, with D maybe TRBD1 (6 bases). The sequencing used PBMCs, collected around atezolizumab (anti-PD-L1) treatment. The receptor was derived from a man older than 75 with urothelial cancer. The CDR3 coding sequence is TGTGCCAGCAGCCGATTCAGGGGCGACACCGGGGAGCTGTTTTTT. Translated, it gives CASSRFRGDTGELFF. Full variable domain (remainder filled in from reference TRBV7-6 and TRBJ2-2): GAGVSQSPRYKVTKRGQDVALRCDPISGHVSLYWYRQALGQGPEFLTYFNYEAQQDKSGLPNDRFSAERPEGSISTLTIQRTEQRDSAMYRCASSRFRGDTGELFFGEGSRLTVL.